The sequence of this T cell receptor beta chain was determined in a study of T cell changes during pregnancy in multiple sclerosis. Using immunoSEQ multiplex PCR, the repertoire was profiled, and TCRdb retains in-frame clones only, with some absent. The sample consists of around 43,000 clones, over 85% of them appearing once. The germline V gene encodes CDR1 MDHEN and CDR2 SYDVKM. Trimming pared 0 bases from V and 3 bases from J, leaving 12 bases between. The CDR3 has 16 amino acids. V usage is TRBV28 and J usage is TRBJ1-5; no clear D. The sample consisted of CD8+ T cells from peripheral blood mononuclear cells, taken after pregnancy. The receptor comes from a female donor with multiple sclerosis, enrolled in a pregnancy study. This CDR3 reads CASSLWLEGNNQPQHF. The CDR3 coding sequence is TGTGCCAGCAGTTTATGGCTTGAGGGAAACAATCAGCCCCAGCATTTT.